Here is one T cell receptor (beta chain) with its context. Its target is unknown. A multiplex PCR was run with 60 Vbeta primers and 13 Jbeta primers. The data were produced by immunoSEQ multiplex PCR, yet TCRdb's version contains in-frame clones alone and is incomplete. The profile shows about 200,000 clones, about 83% of them singletons. V shed 2 bases, J shed 6 bases, and the junction held 9 bases outside the gene matches. The CDR3 extends over 15 amino acids. From germline, CDR1 is KGHSH and CDR2 LQKENI. This specimen comes from a study of cytomegalovirus exposure and HLA in healthy donors. Whole-study results and caveats: Researchers reported in a later analysis that common viral pathogens appeared linked to several top clusters.

The V and J genes are TRBV18 and TRBJ2-7; TRBD2 matches at 8 bases. This sequence originates from a man aged 35 to 55 in good health and CMV-seronegative. Specimen: PBMCs. This chain's CDR3 is CASSPGSRREAEQYF. The CDR3, as DNA: TGTGCCAGCTCACCAGGTTCAAGGCGGGAGGCCGAGCAGTACTTC. Variable domain in full (rest from reference TRBV18 and TRBJ2-7): NAGVMQNPRHLVRRRGQEARLRCSPMKGHSHVYWYRQLPEEGLKFMVYLQKENIIDESGMPKERFSAEFPKEGPSILRIQQVVRGDSAAYFCASSPGSRREAEQYFGPGTRLTVT.